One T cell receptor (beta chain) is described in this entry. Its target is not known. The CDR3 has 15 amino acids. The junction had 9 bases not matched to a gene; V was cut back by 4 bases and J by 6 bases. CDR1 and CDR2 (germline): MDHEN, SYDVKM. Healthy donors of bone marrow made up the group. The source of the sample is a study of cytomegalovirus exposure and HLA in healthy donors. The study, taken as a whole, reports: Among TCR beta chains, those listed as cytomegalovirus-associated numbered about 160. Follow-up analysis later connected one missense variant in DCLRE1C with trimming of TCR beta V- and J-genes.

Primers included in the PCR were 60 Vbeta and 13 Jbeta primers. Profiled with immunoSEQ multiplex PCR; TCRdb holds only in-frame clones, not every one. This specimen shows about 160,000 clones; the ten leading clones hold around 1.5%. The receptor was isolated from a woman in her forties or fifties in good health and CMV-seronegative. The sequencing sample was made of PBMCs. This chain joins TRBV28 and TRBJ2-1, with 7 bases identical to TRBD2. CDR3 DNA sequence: TGTGCCAGCAGTTCCCCGGGACTAACCCTCAATGAGCAGTTCTTC. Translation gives CASSSPGLTLNEQFF. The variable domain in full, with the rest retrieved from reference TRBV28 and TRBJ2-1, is DVKVTQSSRYLVKRTGEKVFLECVQDMDHENMFWYRQDPGLGLRLIYFSYDVKMKEKGDIPEGYSVSREKKERFSLILESASTNQTSMYLCASSSPGLTLNEQFFGPGTRLTVL.